This T cell receptor (beta chain) emerged from a study of blood T cell repertoires in COVID-19. Some clones are missing from TCRdb's copy, which holds only in-frame ones; the method was immunoSEQ multiplex PCR. The sample records 87,000 or so clones, about nine tenths being singletons. CDR3 length: 16 amino acids. The germline V gene has CDR1 SGHTS and CDR2 YDEGEE. Deletions cut 4 bases from V and 7 bases from J, with 18 bases between. Sequencing input: peripheral blood. The chain recombines TRBV5-8 with TRBJ1-6, with D perhaps matching TRBD1 (6 bases). The clonotype originates from a woman aged 80 or over with acute or convalescent COVID-19. Here the CDR3 DNA reads TGTGCCAGCAGCCCGGGGACATTCGGGACCAATTCACCCCTCCACTTT. Translation: CASSPGTFGTNSPLHF. The whole variable domain, filled in from reference TRBV5-8 and TRBJ1-6, reads EAGVTQSPTHLIKTRGQQATLRCSPISGHTSVYWYQQALGLGLQFLLWYDEGEERNRGNFPPRFSGRQFPNYSSELNVNALELEDSALYLCASSPGTFGTNSPLHFGNGTRLTVT.